This T cell receptor (beta chain) was sequenced for a study of shared clonotypes between healthy human individuals. This table comes from immunoSEQ multiplex PCR, and its TCRdb copy is limited to in-frame clones, with some not included. The sample lists around 440,000 clones; 60% to 80% were seen once. Germline lookup yields CDR1 LGHNA and CDR2 YSLEER. The CDR3 has 17 amino acids. J gave up 6 bases and V 0 bases, and 10 bases lay outside the gene matches. V is TRBV4-3 and J is TRBJ2-4; 8 bases line up with TRBD1. This receptor was obtained from a woman aged 40-49 years in good health. Some clones in this sample may be carry-over from other donors' samples. Sample: PBMCs. This chain's CDR3 is CASSQDPVGTGGNIQYF. Written as DNA, the CDR3 is TGCGCCAGCAGCCAAGATCCGGTAGGGACAGGAGGAAACATTCAGTACTTC.